The next 22 T cell receptor beta chains were all read from a single sample in a study of blood T cell repertoires in COVID-19. Repertoires were generated with immunoSEQ multiplex PCR, while TCRdb's copy carries only in-frame clones and drops some. This sample has more than 45,000 clones, with 80% to 90% found just once. Sequencing input: peripheral blood. All receptors derive from a woman aged 70-85 years with active COVID-19.

This clone was counted once. The genes are TRBV27 and TRBJ2-5; TRBD1 is a possible D gene (6 bases). The CDR3 is made up of 15 amino acids. Germline V gives CDR1 MNHEY, CDR2 SMNVEV (reference sequence). Trimming removed 5 bases at V and 4 bases at J, with 17 bases between. CDR3 sequence reads: CASSVQGPGTETQYF. The CDR3 DNA is TGTGCCAGCAGTGTGCAGGGGCCCGGCACAGAGACCCAGTACTTC.

V is TRBV9 and J is TRBJ1-5; D uncertain. The length of the CDR3 is 13 residues. Germline CDR1 is SGDLS and CDR2 is YYNGEE. The V end was cut by 2 bases, the J end by 5 bases, with 8 bases between. The CDR3 spells CASSVRPDQPQHF. The DNA for the CDR3 is TGTGCCAGCAGCGTTCGTCCCGATCAGCCCCAGCATTTT.

The chain couples TRBV5-1 to TRBJ1-1; 7 bases are shared with TRBD1. The CDR3 length is 15 residues. Germline V gives CDR1 SGHRS, CDR2 YFSETQ. J lost 8 bases, V lost 2 bases, and 12 bases had no gene match. The CDR3 bases are TGCGCCAGCAGCTTAGAGGACAGGCCTGCGGGGGAAGCTTTCTTT. Residues: CASSLEDRPAGEAFF.

The V gene is TRBV28, the J gene TRBJ2-7; TRBD2 is a possible D gene (6 bases). The CDR3 runs 16 residues. V was trimmed by 3 bases and J by 0 bases, leaving 15 bases between them. Germline V CDR1 and CDR2: MDHEN, SYDVKM. This CDR3 reads CASSFSWRGLSYEQYF. The CDR3 DNA follows: TGTGCCAGCAGTTTTAGTTGGAGGGGACTCTCCTACGAGCAGTACTTC.

The J gene is TRBJ2-1, the V gene TRBV24-1, with 10 bases aligning to TRBD1. The CDR3 has 14 residues. Germline loops: CDR1 KGHDR, CDR2 SFDVKD. The ends lost 9 bases at V and 2 bases at J; junction bases unmatched: 3. The CDR3 DNA reads TGTGCCACCCGGACAGGGGGGGCCTACAATGAGCAGTTCTTC. Translation gives CATRTGGAYNEQFF.

This sequence joins TRBV21-1 and TRBJ2-3; the table names TRBD2, a call not compared with the DNA. TRBV21-1 corresponds to a pseudogene. The CDR3 is made up of 18 amino acids. The CDR3 bases are TGTGCCAGCAGGCAAAGCATTAGCGGGAGTTTCGGCACAGATACGCAGTATTTT. Translated: CASRQSISGSFGTDTQYF.

The chain recombines TRBV9 with TRBJ2-2, with D possibly being TRBD2 (5 bases). V was cut by 0 bases and J by 3 bases, with 9 bases left in between. Germline V gene sequence: CDR1 SGDLS, CDR2 YYNGEE. The CDR3 totals 15 residues. CDR3 loop: CASSVEDSYTGELFF. Written as DNA, the CDR3 is TGTGCCAGCAGCGTAGAGGACTCCTACACCGGGGAGCTGTTTTTT.

CDR3 protein: CASSLDTGEEKLFF. CDR3 sequence (DNA): TGCGCCAGCAGCTTGGATACAGGGGAAGAAAAACTGTTTTTT. The gene calls are TRBV5-1 and TRBJ1-4, with 7 positions matching TRBD1. CDR3 length equals 14 residues. The V segment lost 0 bases and the J segment 8 bases; nucleotides outside the gene matches: 4. The V gene's germline CDR1 is SGHRS and CDR2 YFSETQ.

The sample holds one count of this clone. The chain joins TRBV19 to TRBJ2-1, with D unresolved. The CDR3 has 12 amino acids. V lost 2 bases and J 7 bases, leaving 6 bases between the germline ends. CDR1 LNHDA and CDR2 SQIVND come from the germline V gene (reference sequence). The CDR3 protein is CASSIPPNEQFF. CDR3 coding DNA: TGTGCCAGTAGTATACCTCCGAATGAGCAGTTCTTC.

Only one count was recorded for this clone. The chain links TRBV27 to TRBJ1-2; TRBD1 matches at 10 bases. The length of the CDR3 is 17 residues. The V and J ends lost 2 bases and 6 bases, in that order; junction bases with no gene match: 12. CDR1 is MNHEY, CDR2 SMNVEV, per germline (reference sequence). The CDR3 loop reads CASSLILGTGERNGYTF. For the CDR3, the DNA is TGTGCCAGCAGTTTAATTCTAGGGACAGGGGAAAGGAATGGCTACACCTTC.

The table lists this clone with a count of one. The chain joins TRBV15 to TRBJ2-7; possible D gene TRBD1, 6 bases. CDR3 length equals 13 residues. Trimming removed 8 bases from V and 3 bases from J, with 14 bases in between. From germline, CDR1 is LNHNV and CDR2 YYDKDF (reference sequence). The CDR3, as DNA: TGTGCCACCCAGTACAGGGCGGGCTACGAGCAGTACTTC. Translating it yields CATQYRAGYEQYF.

The rearrangement uses TRBV7-8 and TRBJ1-2; maybe TRBD1 (6 bases). This CDR3 is built from 19 residues. Trimming removed 5 bases at V and 2 bases at J, with 27 bases between. Germline V gives CDR1 SGHVS, CDR2 FQNEAQ. The CDR3 loop reads CASSPGGGGAAIVNYGYTF. The CDR3 nucleotides are TGTGCCAGCAGCCCCGGTGGGGGGGGCGCGGCGATTGTAAACTATGGCTACACCTTC.

The chain carries TRBV5-4 and TRBJ1-1; a weak D match, TRBD1 (5 bases). V was pared by 0 bases and J by 3 bases, with 6 bases between. Germline-derived CDR1 and CDR2 are SGHNT and YYREEE (reference sequence). This CDR3 comprises 13 residues. Written as DNA, the CDR3 is TGTGCCAGCAGCTTGGGGGGGGACACTGAAGCTTTCTTT. This encodes CASSLGGDTEAFF.

This chain uses TRBV7-3 with TRBJ2-2; TRBD2 aligns across 9 bases. V lost 3 bases to trimming and J lost 6 bases; unmatched junction nucleotides: 14. This CDR3 comprises 18 residues. From germline, CDR1 is SGHTA and CDR2 FQGTGA. The CDR3 loop is CASSFSPGREGRSGELFF. The CDR3 bases are TGTGCCAGCAGCTTCTCCCCGGGGCGGGAGGGCCGATCCGGGGAGCTGTTTTTT.

The CDR3 here is CASTRSVNTEAFF. In DNA, the CDR3 is TGTGCCAGCACTCGGTCGGTGAACACTGAAGCTTTCTTT. This sequence joins TRBV27 and TRBJ1-1; D unresolved. Trimming removed 7 bases from V and 0 bases from J, with 9 bases in between. Germline V gives CDR1 MNHEY, CDR2 SMNVEV (reference sequence). The CDR3 is 13 residues long.

This clone showed up just once. This chain uses TRBV4-1 with TRBJ2-1, with 10 positions matching TRBD2. The CDR3 contains 17 residues. Germline CDR1 reads MGHRA; CDR2 reads YSYEKL. V lost 1 base and J lost 5; bases outside the gene matches: 8. CDR3 DNA sequence: TGCGCCAGCAGCCAAGCCGAGCGGGAGGGGGCCCACAATGAGCAGTTCTTC. It yields the protein CASSQAEREGAHNEQFF.

Comments on this clone: The junction departs from germline at one end; a sequencing error may be responsible. CDR3 in amino acids: CSVEDRKKGWGF. The CDR3 DNA follows: TGCAGCGTTGAAGATCGAAAAAAGGGGTGGGGCTTT. This chain uses TRBV29-1 with TRBJ1-1, with D perhaps TRBD1 (5 bases). CDR1 is SQVTM, CDR2 ANQGSEA, per germline. This CDR3 is built from 12 residues.

The chain combines TRBV6-6 with TRBJ1-2; 9 nucleotides line up with TRBD1. Germline-derived CDR1 and CDR2 are MNHNY and SVGAGI (reference sequence). The V and J ends lost 2 bases and 3 bases, in that order; junction bases with no gene match: 7. There are 16 residues in the CDR3. CDR3 protein: CASSYRGQGSHYGYTF. The CDR3 DNA reads as TGTGCCAGCAGTTACAGAGGACAGGGGTCCCACTATGGCTACACCTTC.

This chain links TRBV11-2 with TRBJ2-5; D is perhaps TRBD1 (5 bases). The germline V and J ends were trimmed by 8 bases and 5 bases, with 18 bases remaining between them. Germline-derived CDR1 and CDR2 are SGHAT and FQNNGV. The CDR3 consists of 14 residues. CDR3 residues: CASAWGSTKETQYF. CDR3 nucleotide sequence: TGTGCCAGCGCCTGGGGCTCTACAAAGGAGACCCAGTACTTC. The full variable domain, its missing parts supplied by reference TRBV11-2 and TRBJ2-5, is EAGVAQSPRYKIIEKRQSVAFWCNPISGHATLYWYQQILGQGPKLLIQFQNNGVVDDSQLPKDRFSAERLKGVDSTLKIQPAKLEDSAVYLCASAWGSTKETQYFGPGTRLLVL.

This clone showed up just a few times. The V call is TRBV5-1, the J call TRBJ2-7, with 7 bases that match TRBD2. V shed 5 bases, J shed 2 bases, and the junction held 7 bases outside the gene matches. The CDR3 extends over 14 amino acids. Germline loops: CDR1 SGHRS, CDR2 YFSETQ. The CDR3 loop reads CASRQRDSTYEQYF. The CDR3, as DNA: TGCGCCAGCAGGCAGCGGGACTCAACCTACGAGCAGTACTTC.

The rearrangement links TRBV28 to TRBJ2-7; TRBD2 is a possible D gene (6 bases). The CDR3 runs 14 residues. CDR1 is MDHEN, CDR2 SYDVKM, per germline. Trimming took off 3 bases at V and 6 bases at J, with 15 bases between the two ends. CDR3 nucleotide sequence: TGTGCCAGCAGTTTGGGAGGATTTACTGCCGAGCAGTACTTC. Amino acids: CASSLGGFTAEQYF.

The chain joins TRBV11-3 to TRBJ2-7, with 7 bases lining up with TRBD2. V gave up 2 bases and J gave up 4 bases; unmatched junction bases: 8. The CDR3 totals 15 residues. From germline, CDR1 is SGHNT and CDR2 YENEEA. The CDR3 DNA sequence: TGTGCCAGCAGCTTACTTGGCGGGGGTGAATACGAGCAGTACTTC. This sequence encodes CASSLLGGGEYEQYF.